Below, 9 T cell receptor beta chains from the same sample are listed, as sequenced in a study of blood T cell repertoires in COVID-19. TCRdb keeps only in-frame clones here, not all; method: immunoSEQ multiplex PCR. The sample has around 180,000 clones; more than 70% are singletons. Sequencing was performed on peripheral blood. The source of these receptors is a human donor in a cohort sampled during active COVID-19.

The V and J genes are TRBV28 and TRBJ1-5; D is perhaps TRBD1 (6 bases). The germline V gene has CDR1 MDHEN and CDR2 SYDVKM. The CDR3 is 15 amino acids. The germline V and J ends were trimmed by 3 bases and 0 bases, with 9 bases remaining between them. The CDR3 is CASSFGQFSNQPQHF. As DNA, the CDR3 is TGTGCCAGCAGTTTTGGACAGTTTAGCAATCAGCCCCAGCATTTT.

Here the CDR3 DNA reads TGTGCCAGCAGCTCCCAAGGACTAGCGGGAGTGGAGACCCAGTACTTC. This codes for CASSSQGLAGVETQYF. The gene calls are TRBV7-2 and TRBJ2-5, with TRBD2 identical over 13 bases. This CDR3 has 16 amino acids. From germline, CDR1 is SGHTA and CDR2 FQGNSA. The V and J ends lost 4 bases and 5 bases, in that order; junction bases with no gene match: 7.

In its sample, this clone was seen once. This sequence joins TRBV7-6 and TRBJ2-5; 9 bases match TRBD2. Germline CDR1 SGHVS, CDR2 FNYEAQ. V was clipped by 0 bases and J by 5 bases; unmatched bases: 7. The CDR3 extends over 16 amino acids. CDR3 protein: CASSLAGVAGVETQYF. CDR3 DNA: TGTGCCAGCAGCTTAGCGGGGGTAGCGGGAGTTGAGACCCAGTACTTC.

The gene calls are TRBV24-1 and TRBJ2-2, with a weak D call TRBD2 (5 bases). CDR1 is KGHDR, CDR2 SFDVKD, per germline. CDR3 length: 16 residues. Trimming stripped 1 base from V and 4 bases from J, with 12 bases between. DNA for the CDR3: TGTGCCACCAGTGATTTTTATTCCGGGGTCACCGGGGAGCTGTTTTTT. This codes for CATSDFYSGVTGELFF.

The gene calls are TRBV7-2 and TRBJ2-7, with 10 bases that match TRBD2. CDR1 is SGHTA and CDR2 is FQGNSA in the germline V gene. V gave up 1 base and J gave up 5 bases; unmatched junction bases: 8. The CDR3 consists of 16 residues. CDR3 in DNA: TGTGCCAGCAGCTTAGACTTGGCTAGCGGGAGCAACGAGCAGTACTTC. It specifies CASSLDLASGSNEQYF.

V is TRBV5-6 and J is TRBJ2-5; TRBD2 aligns across 8 bases. Germline V lookup: CDR1 SGHDT, CDR2 YYEEEE. Trimming cost V 5 bases and J 4 bases; bases outside gene matches: 10. This CDR3 region has 15 residues. The CDR3: CASSPPGGDGETQYF. The CDR3 nucleotides read TGTGCCAGCAGTCCACCCGGGGGGGACGGAGAGACCCAGTACTTC. Complete variable domain (other parts from reference TRBV5-6 and TRBJ2-5): DAGVTQSPTHLIKTRGQQVTLRCSPKSGHDTVSWYQQALGQGPQFIFQYYEEEERQRGNFPDRFSGHQFPNYSSELNVNALLLGDSALYLCASSPPGGDGETQYFGPGTRLLVL.

This rearrangement joins TRBV4-1 to TRBJ2-3; a weak D match, TRBD1 (6 bases). Germline V lookup: CDR1 MGHRA, CDR2 YSYEKL. The CDR3 covers 16 residues. The ends were cut back, 1 base at V and 1 base at J, with 12 bases in the middle. CDR3 sequence reads: CASSQGAAGGTDTQYF. In DNA, the CDR3 is TGCGCCAGCAGCCAAGGAGCGGCAGGGGGCACAGATACGCAGTATTTT.

This rearrangement joins TRBV24-1 to TRBJ2-1, with TRBD2 matching over 8 bases. CDR3 size: 12 residues. Germline V CDR1 and CDR2: KGHDR, SFDVKD. V lost 5 bases to trimming and J lost 9 bases; unmatched junction nucleotides: 2. DNA for the CDR3: TGTGCCACCAGTGTAGCGGGACGTGAGCAGTTCTTC. Amino acids: CATSVAGREQFF.

The chain uses TRBV2 and TRBJ1-1; no clear D gene. V lost 8 bases and J lost 0, with 16 bases in between. The V gene's germline CDR1 is SNHLY and CDR2 FYNNEI. CDR3 length: 15 residues. The CDR3 DNA follows: TGTGCCAGCGGCTCAGAATTTCTTATGAACACTGAAGCTTTCTTT. Encoded protein: CASGSEFLMNTEAFF.